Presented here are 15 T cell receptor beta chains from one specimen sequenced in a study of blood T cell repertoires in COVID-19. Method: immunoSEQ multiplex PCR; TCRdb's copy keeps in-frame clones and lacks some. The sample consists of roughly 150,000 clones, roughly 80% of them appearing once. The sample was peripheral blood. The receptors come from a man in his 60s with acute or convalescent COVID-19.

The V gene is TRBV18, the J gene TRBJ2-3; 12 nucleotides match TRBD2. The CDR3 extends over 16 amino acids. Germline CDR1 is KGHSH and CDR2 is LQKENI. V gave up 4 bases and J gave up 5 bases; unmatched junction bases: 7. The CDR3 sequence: CASSRGLAGTGDTQYF. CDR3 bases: TGTGCCAGCTCACGAGGACTAGCGGGAACAGGAGATACGCAGTATTTT.

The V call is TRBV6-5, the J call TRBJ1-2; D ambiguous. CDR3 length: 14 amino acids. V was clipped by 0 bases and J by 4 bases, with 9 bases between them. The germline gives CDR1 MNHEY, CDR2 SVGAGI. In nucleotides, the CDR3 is TGTGCCAGCAGTTACTCGTACAGTGGCTATGGCTACACCTTC. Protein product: CASSYSYSGYGYTF.

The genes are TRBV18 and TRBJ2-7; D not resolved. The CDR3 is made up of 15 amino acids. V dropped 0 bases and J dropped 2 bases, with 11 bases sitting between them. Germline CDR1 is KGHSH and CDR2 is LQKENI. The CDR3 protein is CASSPPKAGTYEQYF. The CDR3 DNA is TGTGCCAGCTCACCACCGAAAGCAGGTACCTACGAGCAGTACTTC.

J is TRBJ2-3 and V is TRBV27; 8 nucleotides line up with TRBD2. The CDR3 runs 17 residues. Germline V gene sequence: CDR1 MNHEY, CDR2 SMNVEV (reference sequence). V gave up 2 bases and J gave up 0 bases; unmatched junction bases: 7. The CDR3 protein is CASSLEGRGASTDTQYF. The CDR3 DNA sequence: TGTGCCAGCAGTTTAGAGGGGCGGGGGGCAAGCACAGATACGCAGTATTTT.

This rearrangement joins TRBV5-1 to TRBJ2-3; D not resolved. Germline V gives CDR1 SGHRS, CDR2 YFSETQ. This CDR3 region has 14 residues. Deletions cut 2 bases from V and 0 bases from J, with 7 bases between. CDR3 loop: CASSFGSSTDTQYF. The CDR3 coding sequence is TGCGCCAGCAGCTTCGGGTCTAGCACAGATACGCAGTATTTT. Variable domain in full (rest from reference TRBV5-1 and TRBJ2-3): KAGVTQTPRYLIKTRGQQVTLSCSPISGHRSVSWYQQTPGQGLQFLFEYFSETQRNKGNFPGRFSGRQFSNSRSEMNVSTLELGDSALYLCASSFGSSTDTQYFGPGTRLTVL.

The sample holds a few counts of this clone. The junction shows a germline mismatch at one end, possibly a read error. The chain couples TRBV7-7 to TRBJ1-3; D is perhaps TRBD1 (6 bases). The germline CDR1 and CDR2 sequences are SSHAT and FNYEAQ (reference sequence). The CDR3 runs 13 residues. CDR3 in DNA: TGTGCTAGCAGCCCGGGACACGGAAACACCATATATTTT. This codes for CASSPGHGNTIYF.

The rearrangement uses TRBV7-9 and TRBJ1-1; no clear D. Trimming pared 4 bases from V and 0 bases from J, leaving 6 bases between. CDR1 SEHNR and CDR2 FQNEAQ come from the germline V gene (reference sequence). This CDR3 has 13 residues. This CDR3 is CASSSAMNTEAFF. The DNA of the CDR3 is TGTGCCAGCAGCTCAGCTATGAACACTGAAGCTTTCTTT.

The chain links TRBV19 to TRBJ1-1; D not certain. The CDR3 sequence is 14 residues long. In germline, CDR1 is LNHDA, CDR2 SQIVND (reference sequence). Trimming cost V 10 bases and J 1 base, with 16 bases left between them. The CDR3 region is CATKPYQENTEAFF. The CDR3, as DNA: TGTGCCACCAAACCATATCAGGAGAACACTGAAGCTTTCTTT.

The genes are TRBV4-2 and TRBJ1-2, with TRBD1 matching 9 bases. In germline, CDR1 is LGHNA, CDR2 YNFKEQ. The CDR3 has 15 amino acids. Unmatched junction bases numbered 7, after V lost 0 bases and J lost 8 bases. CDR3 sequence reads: CASSQEWTGARGYTF. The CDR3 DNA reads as TGTGCCAGCAGCCAAGAGTGGACAGGGGCTAGGGGCTACACCTTC.

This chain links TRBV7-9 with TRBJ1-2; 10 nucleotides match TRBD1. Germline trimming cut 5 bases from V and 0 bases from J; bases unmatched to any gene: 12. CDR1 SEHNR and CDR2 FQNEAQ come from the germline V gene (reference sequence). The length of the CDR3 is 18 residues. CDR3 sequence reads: CASSHPPGQGPTNYGYTF. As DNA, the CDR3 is TGTGCCAGCAGCCACCCCCCGGGACAGGGGCCTACTAACTATGGCTACACCTTC. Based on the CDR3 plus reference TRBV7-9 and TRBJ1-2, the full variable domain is DTGVSQNPRHKITKRGQNVTFRCDPISEHNRLYWYRQTLGQGPEFLTYFQNEAQLEKSRLLSDRFSAERPKGSFSTLEIQRTEQGDSAMYLCASSHPPGQGPTNYGYTFGSGTRLTVV.

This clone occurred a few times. The CDR3: CASSPVRLTGLSNQPQHF. The CDR3 DNA follows: TGTGCCAGCTCACCTGTCCGTCTTACAGGGCTTAGCAATCAGCCCCAGCATTTT. V usage is TRBV18 and J usage is TRBJ1-5; the D gene is possibly TRBD1 (6 bases). The V gene's germline CDR1 is KGHSH and CDR2 LQKENI. The CDR3 contains 18 residues. Between the trimmed V and J ends, which lost 3 bases and 0 bases, there was a span of 18 bases.

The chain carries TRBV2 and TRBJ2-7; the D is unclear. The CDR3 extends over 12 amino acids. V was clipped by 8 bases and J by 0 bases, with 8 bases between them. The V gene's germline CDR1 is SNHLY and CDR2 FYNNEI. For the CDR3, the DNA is TGTGCCAGCGCACCTAGCTCCTACGAGCAGTACTTC. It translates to CASAPSSYEQYF.

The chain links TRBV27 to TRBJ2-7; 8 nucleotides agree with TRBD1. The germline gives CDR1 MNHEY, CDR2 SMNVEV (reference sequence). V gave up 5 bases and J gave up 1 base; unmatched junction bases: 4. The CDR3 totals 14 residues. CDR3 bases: TGTGCCAGCAGTCAGCGGACAGGGTCCTACGAGCAGTACTTC. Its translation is CASSQRTGSYEQYF.

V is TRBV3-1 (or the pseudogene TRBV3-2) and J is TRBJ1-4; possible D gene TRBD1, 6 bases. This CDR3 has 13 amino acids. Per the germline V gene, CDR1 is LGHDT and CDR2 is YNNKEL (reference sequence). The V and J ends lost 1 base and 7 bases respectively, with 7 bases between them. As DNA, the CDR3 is TGTGCCAGCAGCCAAGGCAGGGGTGAAAAACTGTTTTTT. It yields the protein CASSQGRGEKLFF.

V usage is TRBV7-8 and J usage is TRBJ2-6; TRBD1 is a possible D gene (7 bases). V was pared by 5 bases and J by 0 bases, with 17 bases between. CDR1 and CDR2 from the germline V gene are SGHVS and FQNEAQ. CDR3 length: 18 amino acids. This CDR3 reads CASSGGTEQNSGANVLTF. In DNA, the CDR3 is TGTGCCAGCAGCGGGGGGACAGAACAAAACTCTGGGGCCAACGTCCTGACTTTC.